The 6 T cell receptor beta chains reported below all come from one sample, sequenced in a study of shared clonotypes between healthy human individuals. The method was immunoSEQ multiplex PCR; TCRdb's version includes in-frame clones alone and lacks a portion of them. Of 1.5 million to 2.5 million clones listed, about 95% are singletons. CD45RO-negative, CCR7-selected cells formed the naive CD8 fraction, which excluded terminally differentiated effector memory CD45RA+ cells. The sequencing input was naive CD8+ T cells sorted from blood. These receptors all come from a man between 18 and 29 years old in good health.

CDR3 coding DNA: TGTGCCAGCAGCGGCGGACAGAAAACAAATCATGAAGCTTTCTTT. Its protein is CASSGGQKTNHEAFF. The V call is TRBV9, the J call TRBJ1-1; D perhaps matches TRBD1 (6 bases). CDR3 length: 15 residues. CDR1 is SGDLS, CDR2 YYNGEE, per germline. Trimming removed 3 bases from V and 7 bases from J, with 19 bases in between.

This chain links TRBV11-2 with TRBJ1-2, with D hard to call. From germline, CDR1 is SGHAT and CDR2 FQNNGV. This CDR3 is built from 18 residues. V dropped 1 base and J dropped 1 base, with 19 bases sitting between them. The CDR3 DNA reads as TGTGCCAGCAGCTTAGCCCCTTCTGGAGATATCTATAACTATGGCTACACCTTC. Its protein is CASSLAPSGDIYNYGYTF. Combining the CDR3 with reference TRBV11-2 and TRBJ1-2 gives the whole variable domain EAGVAQSPRYKIIEKRQSVAFWCNPISGHATLYWYQQILGQGPKLLIQFQNNGVVDDSQLPKDRFSAERLKGVDSTLKIQPAKLEDSAVYLCASSLAPSGDIYNYGYTFGSGTRLTVV.

This chain joins TRBV2 and TRBJ1-5; maybe TRBD1 (5 bases). The CDR3 extends over 13 amino acids. Between the trimmed V and J ends, which lost 6 bases and 11 bases, there was a span of 17 bases. Germline V CDR1 and CDR2: SNHLY, FYNNEI. CDR3 sequence reads: CASSAGTQEAQHF. In nucleotides, the CDR3 is TGTGCCAGCAGCGCCGGGACCCAGGAAGCCCAGCATTTT.

The rearrangement joins TRBV5-5 to TRBJ2-7; D perhaps matches TRBD1 (6 bases). Germline V gene lookup returns CDR1 SGHKS and CDR2 YYEKEE (reference sequence). The V gene lost 0 bases and the J gene lost 5 bases, with 12 bases spanning the gap. CDR3 length: 14 residues. The CDR3 coding sequence is TGTGCCAGCAGCTTGGTCAGGGGTTACCACGAGCAGTACTTC. It specifies CASSLVRGYHEQYF.

The chain recombines TRBV7-5 with TRBJ1-5. TRBV7-5 is noted as a pseudogene. The CDR3 consists of 19 residues. The CDR3 region is CARSRKPLGRFLSNQPQHF. The CDR3, as DNA: TGTGCCAGAAGCCGAAAACCCCTGGGGAGATTTCTTAGCAATCAGCCCCAGCATTTT.

This clone was seen just once. The CDR3 protein is CASSSPSGNDEQFF. CDR3 coding DNA: TGTGCCAGCAGTTCTCCTAGCGGGAATGATGAGCAGTTCTTC. The chain uses TRBV27 and TRBJ2-1; 9 nucleotides agree with TRBD2. The CDR3 has 14 residues. The germline V gene encodes CDR1 MNHEY and CDR2 SMNVEV (reference sequence). J lost 8 bases, V lost 4 bases, and 6 bases had no gene match.